The 8 T cell receptor beta chains given below trace back to one sample, sequenced in a study of monozygotic twins with inflammatory bowel disease. From its re-call of the 5' RACE reads, TCRdb lists each CDR3 protein once, without DNA. This sample's table has 300,000 to 450,000 distinct CDR3 sequences. The sample taken for sequencing was blood. The receptors here all came from a human donor with ulcerative colitis or Crohn's disease, or a healthy co-twin of an affected twin (not recorded which).

The gene calls are TRBV11-2 and TRBJ2-7. Germline-derived CDR1 and CDR2 are SGHAT and FQNNGV. The CDR3 length is 15 residues. CDR3 loop: CASSLAAGMPYEQYF.

This sequence joins TRBV20-1 and TRBJ2-7; the D call from TCRdb, TRBD1, cannot be confirmed without DNA. CDR3 length: 13 residues. From germline, CDR1 is DFQATT and CDR2 SNEGSKA (reference sequence). The CDR3 protein is CSANDRISYEQYF.

V gene TRBV20-1 combines with J gene TRBJ2-3; TCRdb indicates TRBD2, and absent DNA this call remains unverified. CDR1 and CDR2 from the germline V gene are DFQATT and SNEGSKA (reference sequence). There are 14 residues in the CDR3. The CDR3 loop reads CSAGLAGGIDTQYF.

The chain uses TRBV12-3 or TRBV12-4 and TRBJ1-4; no DNA is available, so the TRBD1 call from TCRdb remains unchecked. The CDR3 loop spans 15 amino acids. This chain's CDR3 is CASSPNRGRNEKLFF.

J is TRBJ2-5 and V is TRBV6-5; the TCRdb D gene call, TRBD2, has no DNA to confirm it. This CDR3 spans 18 amino acids. Per germline, CDR1 MNHEY and CDR2 SVGAGI. The CDR3 protein is CASSYSLAGAGTQETQYF.

The gene calls are TRBV20-1 and TRBJ2-3; no DNA is available, so the TRBD2 call from TCRdb remains unchecked. The CDR3 is made up of 14 amino acids. Per germline, CDR1 DFQATT and CDR2 SNEGSKA (reference sequence). This CDR3 reads CSAILGGPTDTQYF.

The rearrangement joins TRBV5-4 to TRBJ1-6; without DNA, the TCRdb call of TRBD1 cannot be checked. Germline lookup yields CDR1 SGHNT and CDR2 YYREEE (reference sequence). CDR3 length: 14 residues. The CDR3 loop reads CASSFRQGSSPLHF.

The chain links TRBV10-3 to TRBJ2-7. CDR1 is ENHRY, CDR2 SYGVKD, per germline. The CDR3 has 15 residues. Here the CDR3 reads CAIRGSTELVYEQYF.